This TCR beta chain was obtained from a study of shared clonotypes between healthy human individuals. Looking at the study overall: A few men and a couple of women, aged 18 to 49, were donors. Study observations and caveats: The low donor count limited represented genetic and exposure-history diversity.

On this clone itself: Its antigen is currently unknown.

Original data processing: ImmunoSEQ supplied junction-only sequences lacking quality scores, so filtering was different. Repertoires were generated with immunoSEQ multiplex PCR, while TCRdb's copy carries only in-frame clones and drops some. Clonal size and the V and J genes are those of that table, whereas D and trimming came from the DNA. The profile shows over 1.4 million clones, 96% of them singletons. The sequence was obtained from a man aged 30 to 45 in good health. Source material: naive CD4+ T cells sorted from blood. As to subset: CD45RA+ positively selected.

The CDR3 is CASRRGNQETQYF. The CDR3 region has the DNA TGTGCCAGCAGGAGGGGAAACCAAGAGACCCAGTACTTC. The V gene is TRBV7-2, the J gene TRBJ2-5; D is tentatively TRBD1 or TRBD2 (5 bases each). CDR1 is SGHTA, CDR2 FQGNSA, per germline. The CDR3 totals 13 residues. V was cut by 6 bases and J by 0 bases, with 8 bases left in between.